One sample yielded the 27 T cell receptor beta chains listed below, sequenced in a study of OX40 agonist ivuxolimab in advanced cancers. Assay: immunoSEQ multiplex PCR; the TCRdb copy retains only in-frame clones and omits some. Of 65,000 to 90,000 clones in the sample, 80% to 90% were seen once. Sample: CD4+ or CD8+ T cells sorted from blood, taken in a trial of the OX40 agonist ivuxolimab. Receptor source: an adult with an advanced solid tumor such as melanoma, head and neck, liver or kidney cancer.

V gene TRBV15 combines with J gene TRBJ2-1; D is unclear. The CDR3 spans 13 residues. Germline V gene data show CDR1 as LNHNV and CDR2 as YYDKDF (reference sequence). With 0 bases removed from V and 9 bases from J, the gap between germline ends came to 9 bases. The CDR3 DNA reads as TGTGCCACCAGCAGAGATCGGGTCACTGAGCAGTTCTTC. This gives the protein CATSRDRVTEQFF.

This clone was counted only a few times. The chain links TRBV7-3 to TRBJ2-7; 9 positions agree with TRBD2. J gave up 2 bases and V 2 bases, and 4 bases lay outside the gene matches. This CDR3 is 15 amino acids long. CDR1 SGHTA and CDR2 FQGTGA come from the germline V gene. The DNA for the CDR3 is TGTGCCAGCAGCTTAGTAGCGGGAGTGCCCTACGAGCAGTACTTC. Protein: CASSLVAGVPYEQYF.

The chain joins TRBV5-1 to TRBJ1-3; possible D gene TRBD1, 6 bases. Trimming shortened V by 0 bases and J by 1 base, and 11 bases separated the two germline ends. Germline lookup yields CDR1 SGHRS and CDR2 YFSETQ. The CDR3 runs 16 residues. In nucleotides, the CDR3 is TGCGCCAGCAGCTTGGATTCAGGGGCATCTGGAAACACCATATATTTT. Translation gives CASSLDSGASGNTIYF.

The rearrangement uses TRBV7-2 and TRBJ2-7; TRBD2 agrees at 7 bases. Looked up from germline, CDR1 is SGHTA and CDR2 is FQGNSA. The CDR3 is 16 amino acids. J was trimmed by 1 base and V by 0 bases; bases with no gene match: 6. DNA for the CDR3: TGTGCCAGCAGCTTAGCGCTGGGAGGGTTGTCCTACGAGCAGTACTTC. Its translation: CASSLALGGLSYEQYF.

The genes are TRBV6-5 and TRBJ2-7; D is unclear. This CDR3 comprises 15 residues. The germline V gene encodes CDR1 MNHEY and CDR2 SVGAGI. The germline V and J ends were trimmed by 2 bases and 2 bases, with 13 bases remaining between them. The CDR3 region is CASSYPGKATYEQYF. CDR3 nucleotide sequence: TGTGCCAGCAGTTACCCCGGAAAGGCGACCTACGAGCAGTACTTC.

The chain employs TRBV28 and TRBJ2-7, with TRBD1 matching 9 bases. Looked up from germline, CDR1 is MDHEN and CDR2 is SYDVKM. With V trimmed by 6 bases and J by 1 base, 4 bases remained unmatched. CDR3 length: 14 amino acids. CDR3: CASRGQGQSYEQYF. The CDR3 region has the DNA TGTGCCAGCAGGGGACAGGGTCAATCCTACGAGCAGTACTTC. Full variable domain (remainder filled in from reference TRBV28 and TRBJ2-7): DVKVTQSSRYLVKRTGEKVFLECVQDMDHENMFWYRQDPGLGLRLIYFSYDVKMKEKGDIPEGYSVSREKKERFSLILESASTNQTSMYLCASRGQGQSYEQYFGPGTRLTVT.

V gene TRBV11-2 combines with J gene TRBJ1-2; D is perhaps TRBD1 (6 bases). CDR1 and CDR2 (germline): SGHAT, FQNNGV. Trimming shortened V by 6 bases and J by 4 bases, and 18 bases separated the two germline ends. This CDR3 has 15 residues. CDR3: CASRPTDSLFYGYTF. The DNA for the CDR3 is TGTGCCAGCAGACCCACGGACAGTCTTTTCTATGGCTACACCTTC.

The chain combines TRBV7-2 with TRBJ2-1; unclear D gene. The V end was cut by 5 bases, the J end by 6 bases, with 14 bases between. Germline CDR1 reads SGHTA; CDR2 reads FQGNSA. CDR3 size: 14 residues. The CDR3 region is CASSPGYSLNEQFF. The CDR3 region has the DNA TGTGCCAGCAGCCCGGGCTACTCCCTCAATGAGCAGTTCTTC.

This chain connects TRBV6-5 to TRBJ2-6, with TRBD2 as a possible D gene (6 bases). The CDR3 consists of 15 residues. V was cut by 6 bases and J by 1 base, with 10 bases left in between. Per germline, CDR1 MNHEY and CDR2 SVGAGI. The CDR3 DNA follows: TGTGCCAGCAGCCGGGGGTGGTCTGGGGCCAACGTCCTGACTTTC. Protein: CASSRGWSGANVLTF.

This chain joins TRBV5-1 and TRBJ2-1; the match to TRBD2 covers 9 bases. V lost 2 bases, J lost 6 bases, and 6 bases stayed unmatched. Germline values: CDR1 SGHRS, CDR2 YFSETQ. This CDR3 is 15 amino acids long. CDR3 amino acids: CASSLGLAGSNEQFF. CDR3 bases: TGCGCCAGCAGCTTAGGGCTAGCGGGATCCAATGAGCAGTTCTTC.

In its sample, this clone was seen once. CDR3 region: CASSLTGSDTGELFF. The CDR3 DNA follows: TGCGCCAGCAGCTTGACAGGGTCGGACACCGGGGAGCTGTTTTTT. The chain couples TRBV5-1 to TRBJ2-2; D perhaps matches TRBD1 (6 bases). Between the trimmed V and J ends, which lost 1 base and 3 bases, there was a span of 10 bases. Germline V gives CDR1 SGHRS, CDR2 YFSETQ. This CDR3 is built from 15 residues.

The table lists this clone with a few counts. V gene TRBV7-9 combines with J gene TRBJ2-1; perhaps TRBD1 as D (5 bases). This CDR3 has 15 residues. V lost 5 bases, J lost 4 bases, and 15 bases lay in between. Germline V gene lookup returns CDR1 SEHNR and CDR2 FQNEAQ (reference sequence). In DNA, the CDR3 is TGTGCCAGCAGCCTGGACACACAGGTGTACAATGAGCAGTTCTTC. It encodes CASSLDTQVYNEQFF.

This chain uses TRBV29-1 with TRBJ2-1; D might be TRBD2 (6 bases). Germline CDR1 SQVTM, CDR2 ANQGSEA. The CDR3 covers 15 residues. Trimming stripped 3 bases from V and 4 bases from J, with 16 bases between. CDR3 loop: CSVDKRGSGYNEQFF. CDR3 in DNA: TGCAGCGTTGATAAAAGAGGGAGCGGGTACAATGAGCAGTTCTTC.

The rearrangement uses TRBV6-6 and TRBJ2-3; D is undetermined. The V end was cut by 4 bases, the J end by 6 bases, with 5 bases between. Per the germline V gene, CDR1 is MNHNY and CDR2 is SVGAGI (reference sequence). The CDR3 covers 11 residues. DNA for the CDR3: TGTGCCAGCAGTTCCACCGATACGCAGTATTTT. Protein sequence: CASSSTDTQYF.

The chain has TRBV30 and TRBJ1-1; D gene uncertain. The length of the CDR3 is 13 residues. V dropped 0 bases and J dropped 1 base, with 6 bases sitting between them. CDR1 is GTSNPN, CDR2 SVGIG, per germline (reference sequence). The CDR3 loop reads CAWSVGRNTEAFF. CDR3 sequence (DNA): TGTGCCTGGAGTGTTGGCAGGAACACTGAAGCTTTCTTT. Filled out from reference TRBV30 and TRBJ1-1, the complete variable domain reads SQTIHQWPATLVQPVGSPLSLECTVEGTSNPNLYWYRQAAGRGLQLLFYSVGIGQISSEVPQNLSASRPQDRQFILSSKKLLLSDSGFYLCAWSVGRNTEAFFGQGTRLTVV.

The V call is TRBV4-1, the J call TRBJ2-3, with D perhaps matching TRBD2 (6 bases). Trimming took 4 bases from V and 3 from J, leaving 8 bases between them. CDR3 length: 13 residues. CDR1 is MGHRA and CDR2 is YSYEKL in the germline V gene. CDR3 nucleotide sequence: TGCGCCAGCAGCCTAGGGACTACAGATACGCAGTATTTT. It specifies CASSLGTTDTQYF.

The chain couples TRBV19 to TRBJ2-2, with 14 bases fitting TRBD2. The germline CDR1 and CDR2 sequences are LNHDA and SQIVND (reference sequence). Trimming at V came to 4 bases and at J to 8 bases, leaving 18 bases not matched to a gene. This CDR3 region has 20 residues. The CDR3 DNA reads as TGTGCCAGTAGTAACCTCGGGACTAGCGGGAGCCTTCGTATTAGGGGGGAGCTGTTTTTT. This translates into CASSNLGTSGSLRIRGELFF.

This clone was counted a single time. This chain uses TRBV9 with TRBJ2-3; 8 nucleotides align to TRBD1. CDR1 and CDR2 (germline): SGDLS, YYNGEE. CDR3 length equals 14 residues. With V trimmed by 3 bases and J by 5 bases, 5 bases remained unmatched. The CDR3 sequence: CASSGTGFQDTQYF. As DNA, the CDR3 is TGTGCCAGCAGCGGGACAGGGTTCCAAGATACGCAGTATTTT.

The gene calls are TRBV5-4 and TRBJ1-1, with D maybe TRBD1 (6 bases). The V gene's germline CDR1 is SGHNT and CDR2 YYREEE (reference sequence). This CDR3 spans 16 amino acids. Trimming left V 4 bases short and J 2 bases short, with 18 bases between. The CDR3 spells CASSTGGAKQNTEAFF. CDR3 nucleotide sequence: TGTGCCAGCAGCACCGGGGGGGCGAAACAAAACACTGAAGCTTTCTTT. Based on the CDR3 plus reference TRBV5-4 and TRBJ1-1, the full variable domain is ETGVTQSPTHLIKTRGQQVTLRCSSQSGHNTVSWYQQALGQGPQFIFQYYREEENGRGNFPPRFSGLQFPNYSSELNVNALELDDSALYLCASSTGGAKQNTEAFFGQGTRLTVV.

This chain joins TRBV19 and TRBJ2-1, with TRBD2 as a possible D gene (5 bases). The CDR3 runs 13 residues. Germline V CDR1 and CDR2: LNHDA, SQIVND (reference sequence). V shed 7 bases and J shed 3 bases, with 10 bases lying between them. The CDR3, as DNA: TGTGCCAGTACTAGCACCCGCTACAATGAGCAGTTCTTC. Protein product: CASTSTRYNEQFF.

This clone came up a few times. The CDR3: CASSSTRQSTDTQYF. The CDR3 DNA reads TGTGCCAGCAGTTCGACTCGTCAAAGCACAGATACGCAGTATTTT. The chain employs TRBV27 and TRBJ2-3; D is unclear. Germline V CDR1 and CDR2: MNHEY, SMNVEV (reference sequence). V gave up 4 bases and J gave up 0 bases, with 11 bases separating them. The CDR3 is made up of 15 amino acids.

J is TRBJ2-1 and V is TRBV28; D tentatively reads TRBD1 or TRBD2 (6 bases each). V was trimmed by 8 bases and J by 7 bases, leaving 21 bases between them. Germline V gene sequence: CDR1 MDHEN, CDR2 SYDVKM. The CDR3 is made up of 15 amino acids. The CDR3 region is CASEGGGARLNEQFF. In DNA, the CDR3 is TGTGCCAGCGAGGGGGGTGGGGCGCGTCTTAATGAGCAGTTCTTC. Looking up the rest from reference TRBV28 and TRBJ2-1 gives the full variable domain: DVKVTQSSRYLVKRTGEKVFLECVQDMDHENMFWYRQDPGLGLRLIYFSYDVKMKEKGDIPEGYSVSREKKERFSLILESASTNQTSMYLCASEGGGARLNEQFFGPGTRLTVL.

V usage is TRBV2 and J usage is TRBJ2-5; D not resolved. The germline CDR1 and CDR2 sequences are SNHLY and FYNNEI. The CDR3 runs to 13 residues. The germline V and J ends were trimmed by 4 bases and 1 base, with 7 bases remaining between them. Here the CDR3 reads CASSGFIQETQYF. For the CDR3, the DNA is TGTGCCAGCAGTGGTTTTATCCAAGAGACCCAGTACTTC.

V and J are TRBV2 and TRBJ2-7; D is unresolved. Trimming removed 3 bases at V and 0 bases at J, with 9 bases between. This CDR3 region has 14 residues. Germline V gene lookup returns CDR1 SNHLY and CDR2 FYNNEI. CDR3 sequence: CASSDTQSSYEQYF. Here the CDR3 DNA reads TGTGCCAGCAGTGACACTCAGAGCTCCTACGAGCAGTACTTC.

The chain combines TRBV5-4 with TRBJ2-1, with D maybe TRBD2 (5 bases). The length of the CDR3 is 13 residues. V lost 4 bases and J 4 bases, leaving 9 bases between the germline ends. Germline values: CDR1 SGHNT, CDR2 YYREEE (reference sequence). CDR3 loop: CASSRRQYNEQFF. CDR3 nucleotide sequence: TGTGCCAGCAGCCGGAGGCAGTACAATGAGCAGTTCTTC.

DNA of the CDR3: TGCGCCAGCAGCGGGACAGGCTTAGGGACTGAAGCTTTCTTT. Its translation is CASSGTGLGTEAFF. The V gene is TRBV5-1, the J gene TRBJ1-1; TRBD1 matches 8 bases. CDR3 size: 14 residues. Per germline, CDR1 SGHRS and CDR2 YFSETQ. Germline trimming cut 4 bases from V and 5 bases from J; bases unmatched to any gene: 7.

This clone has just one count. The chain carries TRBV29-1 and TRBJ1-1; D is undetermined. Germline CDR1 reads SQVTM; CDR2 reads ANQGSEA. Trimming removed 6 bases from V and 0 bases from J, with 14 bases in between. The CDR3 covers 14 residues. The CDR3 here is CSVGNGVLNTEAFF. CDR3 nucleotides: TGCAGCGTCGGAAACGGGGTATTGAACACTGAAGCTTTCTTT. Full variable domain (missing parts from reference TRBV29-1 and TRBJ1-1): SAVISQKPSRDICQRGTSLTIQCQVDSQVTMMFWYRQQPGQSLTLIATANQGSEATYESGFVIDKFPISRPNLTFSTLTVSNMSPEDSSIYLCSVGNGVLNTEAFFGQGTRLTVV.